The rows below give T cell receptor beta chains drawn from one sample of a study of a mutant IDH1 vaccine in newly diagnosed glioma. Antigens of these TCRs are unknown. Data came from immunoSEQ multiplex PCR; TCRdb stores just in-frame clones and leaves some out. The sample comprises more than 60,000 clones, roughly 68% of which are singletons, and about 4.9% rests with the top ten. This specimen consisted of PBMCs, obtained from a glioma patient whose treatment included an IDH1 peptide vaccine. The receptor set was obtained from a man aged 50 or older with glioma. CDR3s include the opening cysteine and the closing phenylalanine or tryptophan. D genes are given only for firm matches. Only part of the rows carry a size: once, few, many, or a class if the clone is expanded.

CDR3nt: TGTGCCAGCTCTAGGTCCCAACGAGGGGACGAGCAGTACTTC
CDR3aa: CASSRSQRGDEQYF
v_gene: TRBV6-5
j_gene: TRBJ2-7
abundance: few
d_gene: -

CDR3nt: TGTGCCAGCAGCGTAGTTCCTAGCGGCCCCCTAGGGGATGAGCAGTTCTTC
CDR3aa: CASSVVPSGPLGDEQFF
v_gene: TRBV9
j_gene: TRBJ2-1
abundance: -
d_gene: TRBD2

CDR3nt: TGTGCCAGCAGTTGGCTTTTCTACGGGGCGGAAGCTTTCTTT
CDR3aa: CASSWLFYGAEAFF
v_gene: TRBV7-4
j_gene: TRBJ1-1
abundance: -
d_gene: -

CDR3nt: TGTGCCTGCCTAGGACACGCCGCGGGTGGCTACACCTTC
CDR3aa: CACLGHAAGGYTF
v_gene: TRBV30
j_gene: TRBJ1-2
abundance: -
d_gene: -

CDR3nt: TGTGCCAGCAGCCGACTAGCGGGGGGGCTGTACGAGACCCAGTACTTC
CDR3aa: CASSRLAGGLYETQYF
v_gene: TRBV5-8
j_gene: TRBJ2-5
abundance: -
d_gene: TRBD2

CDR3nt: TGCGCCAGCAGCTCCGCGGGCGACTATGGCTACACCTTC
CDR3aa: CASSSAGDYGYTF
v_gene: TRBV10-1
j_gene: TRBJ1-2
abundance: once
d_gene: -

CDR3nt: TGTGCCAGCAGGCAGGATGGGGGCAGCGAACTGTTTTTT
CDR3aa: CASRQDGGSELFF
v_gene: TRBV2
j_gene: TRBJ1-4
abundance: -
d_gene: -

CDR3nt: TGTGCCAGCAGTTCCGAGTACGGGACTGAAGCTTTCTTT
CDR3aa: CASSSEYGTEAFF
v_gene: TRBV6-5
j_gene: TRBJ1-1
abundance: once
d_gene: -

CDR3nt: TGTGCCAGCAGTTACTCGGGGGACAGGGCTGTAAAGCCCCAGCATTTT
CDR3aa: CASSYSGDRAVKPQHF
v_gene: TRBV6-6
j_gene: TRBJ1-5
abundance: -
d_gene: TRBD1

CDR3nt: TGTGCCAGCAGCTTAACACGCCTTGATAACTATGGCTACACCTTC
CDR3aa: CASSLTRLDNYGYTF
v_gene: TRBV7-3
j_gene: TRBJ1-2
abundance: -
d_gene: -

CDR3nt: TGTGCCACCACGCAGTTCAACACCATATATTTT
CDR3aa: CATTQFNTIYF
v_gene: TRBV7-2
j_gene: TRBJ1-3
abundance: few
d_gene: -

CDR3nt: TGCGCCAGCAGTGGGGCCGGATATGAAGCTTTCTTT
CDR3aa: CASSGAGYEAFF
v_gene: TRBV10-2
j_gene: TRBJ1-1
abundance: once
d_gene: -

CDR3nt: TGTGCCAGCACCCTCCAGTCCCCCACCGGGGAGCTGTTTTTT
CDR3aa: CASTLQSPTGELFF
v_gene: TRBV7-3
j_gene: TRBJ2-2
abundance: -
d_gene: -

CDR3nt: TGTGCCAGCAAAGACCCGGGACAGTCCTACGAGCAGTACTTC
CDR3aa: CASKDPGQSYEQYF
v_gene: TRBV6-7
j_gene: TRBJ2-7
abundance: -
d_gene: TRBD1

CDR3nt: TGTGCCAGCTCACCAAATGGCTACGAGCAGTACTTC
CDR3aa: CASSPNGYEQYF
v_gene: TRBV18
j_gene: TRBJ2-7
abundance: -
d_gene: -

CDR3nt: TGTGCCAGCAGTGAACTAGCGGGGGACACCGGGGAGCTGTTTTTT
CDR3aa: CASSELAGDTGELFF
v_gene: TRBV6-4
j_gene: TRBJ2-2
abundance: medium-sized
d_gene: TRBD2

CDR3nt: TGTGCCAGCAGCTTAGCACGCTCCTACGAGCAGTACTTC
CDR3aa: CASSLARSYEQYF
v_gene: TRBV7-9
j_gene: TRBJ2-7
abundance: -
d_gene: -

CDR3nt: TGTGCCAGCAGCTTGACGTCACCCCCCTACAATGAGCAGTTCTTC
CDR3aa: CASSLTSPPYNEQFF
v_gene: TRBV5-6
j_gene: TRBJ2-1
abundance: -
d_gene: -

CDR3nt: TGTGCCACCAGCAGCAAAACAGGGTCCCCTAACTATGGCTACACCTTC
CDR3aa: CATSSKTGSPNYGYTF
v_gene: TRBV15
j_gene: TRBJ1-2
abundance: -
d_gene: -

CDR3nt: TGTGCCAGTAGTATTTTCGGCCTTAACGATCTCTACAATGAGCAGTTCTTC
CDR3aa: CASSIFGLNDLYNEQFF
v_gene: TRBV19
j_gene: TRBJ2-1
abundance: -
d_gene: -